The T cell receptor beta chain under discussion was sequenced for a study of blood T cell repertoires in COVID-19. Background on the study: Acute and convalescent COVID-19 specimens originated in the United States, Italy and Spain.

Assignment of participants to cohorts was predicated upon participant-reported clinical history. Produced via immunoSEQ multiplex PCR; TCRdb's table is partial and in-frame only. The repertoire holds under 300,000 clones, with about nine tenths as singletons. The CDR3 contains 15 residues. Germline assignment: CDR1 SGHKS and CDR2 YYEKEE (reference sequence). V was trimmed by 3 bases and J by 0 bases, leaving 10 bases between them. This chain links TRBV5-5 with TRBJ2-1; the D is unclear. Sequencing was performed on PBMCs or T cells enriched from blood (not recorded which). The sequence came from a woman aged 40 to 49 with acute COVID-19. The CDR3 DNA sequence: TGTGCCAGCAGCTGGGCAGACGTCTCCTACAATGAGCAGTTCTTC. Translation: CASSWADVSYNEQFF. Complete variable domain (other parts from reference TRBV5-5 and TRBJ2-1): DAGVTQSPTHLIKTRGQQVTLRCSPISGHKSVSWYQQVLGQGPQFIFQYYEKEERGRGNFPDRFSARQFPNYSSELNVNALLLGDSALYLCASSWADVSYNEQFFGPGTRLTVL.